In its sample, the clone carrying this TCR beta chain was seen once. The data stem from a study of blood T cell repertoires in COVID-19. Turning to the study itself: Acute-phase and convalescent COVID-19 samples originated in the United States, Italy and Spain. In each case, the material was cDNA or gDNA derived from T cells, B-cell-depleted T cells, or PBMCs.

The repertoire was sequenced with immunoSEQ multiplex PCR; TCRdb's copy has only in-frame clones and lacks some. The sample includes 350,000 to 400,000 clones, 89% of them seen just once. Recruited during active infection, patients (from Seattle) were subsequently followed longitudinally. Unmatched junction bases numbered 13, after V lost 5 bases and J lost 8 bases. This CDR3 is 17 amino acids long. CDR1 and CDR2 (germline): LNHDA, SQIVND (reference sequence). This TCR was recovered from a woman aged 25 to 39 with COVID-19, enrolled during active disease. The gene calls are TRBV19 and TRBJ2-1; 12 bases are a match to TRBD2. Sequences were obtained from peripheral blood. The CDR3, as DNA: TGTGCCAGTAGTCTAAGGACTAGCGGGGCCGATGGGGATGAGCAGTTCTTC. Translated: CASSLRTSGADGDEQFF.